The source of this T cell receptor beta chain is a study of T-cell reconstitution after alpha-beta-depleted transplantation in children. Molecular barcoding with unique molecular identifiers was used for the TCRbeta library. TCRdb reprocessed the PCR reads with MiXCR, giving one entry per CDR3 protein. The sample lists about 540,000 distinct CDR3 sequences, about a sixth seen once, with roughly 3.3% in the top ten. The germline V gene encodes CDR1 MGHRA and CDR2 YSYEKL. Trimming cost V 4 bases and J 5 bases; bases outside gene matches: 3. This CDR3 spans 14 amino acids. This clonotype was detected only a few times.

This chain uses TRBV4-1 with TRBJ2-3; 10 bases are a match to TRBD1. This receptor was obtained from a human donor who donated a stem cell graft to a child with acute lymphoblastic leukemia. Sequenced material: PBMCs from the stem cell graft donor, taken from the stem cell graft. The CDR3: CASSPGTGEDTQYF. CDR3 in DNA: TGCGCCAGCAGCCCCGGGACAGGGGAAGATACGCAGTATTTT.